This TCR beta chain was sequenced for a study of T cell responses to AZD1222 COVID-19 vaccine. Study-wide findings and caveats: Clonal diversity was possibly underestimated, and the donors were mostly white British, with more females.

TCRdb keeps only in-frame clones here, not all; method: immunoSEQ multiplex PCR. Of some 94,000 clones in the sample, roughly nine tenths are singletons; the top ten hold 9.5% to 15%. The CDR3 totals 16 residues. V lost 0 bases and J 9 bases, leaving 15 bases between the germline ends. Germline CDR1 MNHEY, CDR2 SMNVEV (reference sequence). A remark on this clone: Its antigen is unknown.

The chain couples TRBV27 to TRBJ1-6; a weak D match, TRBD1 (5 bases). The sequencing here drew on peripheral blood, taken on day 0 of AZD1222 vaccination. This TCR derives from an adult in good health. The CDR3 sequence is CASSLSLTVVTSPLHF. The CDR3 nucleotides are TGTGCCAGCAGTTTATCTTTGACAGTAGTAACTTCACCCCTCCACTTT.